The clone carrying this T cell receptor (beta chain) turned up a few times. The antigen is undetermined. CD4+ T cells from unexposed donors were obtained before the COVID-19 pandemic (2011-2018). Isolation of CD4+ T cells took place after approximately 11 days in culture. Repertoires were generated with immunoSEQ multiplex PCR, while TCRdb's copy carries only in-frame clones and drops some. Of more than 15,000 clones detected, about 80% appear once; the ten largest clones hold about 11%. The sample comes from a study of CD4 T cells in relation to SARS-CoV-2 and coronaviruses. This CDR3 region has 13 residues. V lost 8 bases to trimming and J lost 2 bases; unmatched junction nucleotides: 5. From germline, CDR1 is SGHTA and CDR2 FQGNSA.

The clonotype comes from a human donor in good health. This chain connects TRBV7-2 to TRBJ2-7; 8 bases fit TRBD1. The material sequenced was CD4+ T cells from PBMCs, cultured in vitro. The CDR3 protein is CASQLTGAYEQYF. CDR3 DNA: TGTGCCAGCCAGCTGACAGGGGCCTACGAGCAGTACTTC.